Presented here are 29 T cell receptor beta chains from one specimen sequenced in a study of T-cell memory formation after mild COVID-19. TCRdb re-derived calls from the 5' RACE reads in MiXCR, one entry per CDR3 protein. This table has tens of thousands of distinct CDR3 sequences, more than 11% appearing once. Sequenced material: PBMCs or a T cell subset sorted from them (not recorded which). These receptors were obtained from an adult woman who had mild COVID-19 (a few samples of this study predate the infection). Cell type and time point are not known.

This clonotype occurred a few times. This chain uses TRBV20-1 with TRBJ1-2; 7 bases align to TRBD1. V was clipped by 8 bases and J by 3 bases; unmatched bases: 6. This CDR3 spans 12 amino acids. Germline CDR1 reads DFQATT; CDR2 reads SNEGSKA (reference sequence). CDR3 sequence (DNA): TGCAGTACCAGGGGGGTTTACTATGGCTACACCTTC. This codes for CSTRGVYYGYTF.

This clonotype was counted between two and nine times. The chain carries TRBV4-3 and TRBJ2-5; 10 positions agree with TRBD1. Trimming removed 4 bases from V and 4 bases from J; junction bases left unmatched: 3. Per germline, CDR1 LGHNA and CDR2 YSLEER. CDR3 length equals 14 residues. As DNA, the CDR3 is TGCGCCAGCAGCCGAGACAGGGGGCGAGAGACCCAGTACTTC. Translating it yields CASSRDRGRETQYF.

This clonotype was observed a handful of times. The chain couples TRBV4-1 to TRBJ1-1; D is ambiguous. This CDR3 is built from 13 residues. Germline V CDR1 and CDR2: MGHRA, YSYEKL. V was clipped by 7 bases and J by 6 bases, with 15 bases between them. DNA of the CDR3: TGCGCCAGCACCCTCGCGGGTTCCCCTGAAGCTTTCTTT. Protein sequence: CASTLAGSPEAFF.

This clonotype has just a few counts. The chain is built from TRBV7-9 and TRBJ2-2; D unclear. Germline CDR1 reads SEHNR; CDR2 reads FQNEAQ (reference sequence). The CDR3 sequence is 12 residues long. V was trimmed by 7 bases and J by 4 bases, leaving 7 bases between them. CDR3 in DNA: TGTGCCAGCAAGGGCGGCACCGGGGAGCTGTTTTTT. Protein product: CASKGGTGELFF.

The sample holds a few counts of this clonotype. The CDR3 loop is CASSFRDRVGTDTQYF. As DNA, the CDR3 is TGCGCCAGCAGCTTCCGGGACAGGGTTGGCACAGATACGCAGTATTTT. This chain uses TRBV5-1 with TRBJ2-3; the match to TRBD1 covers 9 bases. The CDR3 covers 16 residues. The J segment lost 1 base and the V segment lost 2 bases, leaving 5 bases of the junction unmatched. Germline CDR1 reads SGHRS; CDR2 reads YFSETQ.

There are many counts of this clonotype. V usage is TRBV7-2 and J usage is TRBJ2-2, with D perhaps matching TRBD1 (5 bases). The germline V and J ends were trimmed by 1 base and 4 bases, with 16 bases remaining between them. There are 17 residues in the CDR3. CDR1 and CDR2 (germline): SGHTA, FQGNSA. The CDR3 DNA follows: TGTGCCAGCAGCTTAGAAGGGGCTAGTGTGGGCACCGGGGAGCTGTTTTTT. This translates into CASSLEGASVGTGELFF.

With regard to this clonotype: One end of the junction varies from germline; a read error may be responsible. Here the CDR3 DNA reads TGTGCCAGCAGCCCCGGACCGCCCTTCACAGATACGCATTATTTT. Its translation: CASSPGPPFTDTHYF. The V and J genes are TRBV7-3 and TRBJ2-3; D remains unclear. Germline V gene sequence: CDR1 SGHTA, CDR2 FQGTGA. CDR3 length: 15 residues.

The rearrangement uses TRBV5-1 and TRBJ1-1; tentatively, D is TRBD1 (5 bases). The germline CDR1 and CDR2 sequences are SGHRS and YFSETQ. V lost 4 bases, J lost 1 base, and 8 bases lay in between. The CDR3 consists of 13 residues. The CDR3 loop reads CASSTGPNTEAFF. CDR3 nucleotide sequence: TGCGCCAGCAGCACGGGACCGAACACTGAAGCTTTCTTT.

Written as DNA, the CDR3 is TGTGCCAGCAGCTTAGGACACTACCCCACAGATACGCAGTATTTT. Translated, it gives CASSLGHYPTDTQYF. V usage is TRBV7-9 and J usage is TRBJ2-3; D is undetermined. The CDR3 runs to 15 residues. CDR1 and CDR2 (germline): SEHNR, FQNEAQ (reference sequence). V was trimmed by 1 base and J by 2 bases, leaving 10 bases between them.

The genes are TRBV7-9 and TRBJ1-6, with D possibly being TRBD1 (6 bases). Germline V gene sequence: CDR1 SEHNR, CDR2 FQNEAQ (reference sequence). The CDR3 loop spans 18 amino acids. The germline V and J ends were trimmed by 3 bases and 3 bases, with 18 bases remaining between them. CDR3 amino acids: CASSFPGWGAGYNSPLHF. CDR3 nucleotides: TGTGCCAGCAGCTTCCCGGGTTGGGGGGCCGGCTATAATTCACCCCTCCACTTT.

This clonotype occurred a few times. The V call is TRBV7-6, the J call TRBJ2-2; D is perhaps TRBD2 (5 bases). The germline CDR1 and CDR2 sequences are SGHVS and FNYEAQ. V lost 0 bases and J 8 bases, leaving 7 bases between the germline ends. The CDR3 loop spans 13 amino acids. CDR3 bases: TGTGCCAGCAGCTTAGCGGGGAGAGGGGAGCTGTTTTTT. It translates to CASSLAGRGELFF.

The chain uses TRBV7-2 and TRBJ2-5, with 8 bases matching TRBD2. CDR1 and CDR2 from the germline V gene are SGHTA and FQGNSA. This CDR3 spans 16 amino acids. J was trimmed by 4 bases and V by 1 base; bases with no gene match: 8. The CDR3 DNA sequence: TGTGCCAGCAGCTTAGATCCTCGGGGGGGCCGAGAGACCCAGTACTTC. Translated: CASSLDPRGGRETQYF.

Only a few counts were recorded for this clonotype. The rearrangement uses TRBV24-1 and TRBJ2-1; D is perhaps TRBD2 (5 bases). Germline V gives CDR1 KGHDR, CDR2 SFDVKD. CDR3 length: 14 amino acids. Trimming pared 2 bases from V and 6 bases from J, leaving 10 bases between. For the CDR3, the DNA is TGTGCCACCAGTGATTCTACTAGTCTCAATGAGCAGTTCTTC. Protein sequence: CATSDSTSLNEQFF.

The gene calls are TRBV20-1 and TRBJ2-5, with TRBD2 matching 13 bases. Unmatched junction bases numbered 13, after V lost 3 bases and J lost 3 bases. Germline assignment: CDR1 DFQATT and CDR2 SNEGSKA (reference sequence). This CDR3 has 18 residues. CDR3 amino acids: CSARAPETSGGPEETQYF. CDR3 bases: TGCAGTGCTAGGGCACCTGAGACTAGCGGGGGGCCCGAAGAGACCCAGTACTTC.

This clonotype was counted at least ten times. The CDR3 DNA is TGCAGCTCGAGAACGCGGAGCGGGGAGACCCAGTACTTC. Protein product: CSSRTRSGETQYF. The V gene is TRBV20-1, the J gene TRBJ2-5; weak D call: TRBD2 (6 bases). The CDR3 consists of 13 residues. Germline values: CDR1 DFQATT, CDR2 SNEGSKA (reference sequence).

In its sample, this clonotype was seen many times. The chain has TRBV6-2 or TRBV6-3 and TRBJ2-1; D might be TRBD2 (5 bases). With 0 bases removed from V and 4 bases from J, the gap between germline ends came to 10 bases. There are 15 residues in the CDR3. Germline assignment: CDR1 MNHEY and CDR2 SVGEGT. The CDR3 protein is CASSYSGGLYNEQFF. The CDR3 DNA reads TGTGCCAGCAGTTACTCAGGCGGGTTATACAATGAGCAGTTCTTC.

The chain links TRBV28 to TRBJ2-3, with TRBD2 matching 7 bases. The CDR3 contains 14 residues. V lost 7 bases and J lost 2; bases outside the gene matches: 6. CDR1 MDHEN and CDR2 SYDVKM come from the germline V gene. CDR3: CASTLGGITDTQYF. The CDR3, as DNA: TGTGCCAGCACCCTGGGGGGGATCACAGATACGCAGTATTTT.

The J gene is TRBJ2-1, the V gene TRBV10-3; TRBD1 is a possible D gene (5 bases). CDR3 size: 15 residues. The germline V gene has CDR1 ENHRY and CDR2 SYGVKD. V dropped 5 bases and J dropped 4 bases, with 15 bases sitting between them. The CDR3 sequence: CAISPKGNRYNEQFF. In DNA form, the CDR3 reads TGTGCCATCAGTCCGAAAGGGAACAGGTACAATGAGCAGTTCTTC.

This clonotype was recorded a few times. The chain couples TRBV4-1 to TRBJ2-5; 11 nucleotides match TRBD1. The V segment lost 4 bases and the J segment 5 bases; nucleotides outside the gene matches: 15. In germline, CDR1 is MGHRA, CDR2 YSYEKL. The CDR3 has 18 amino acids. CDR3 sequence (DNA): TGCGCCAGCAGCCGATACCCGGGACAGGGGGGGTTACCGGAGACCCAGTACTTC. Translation gives CASSRYPGQGGLPETQYF.

This clonotype was found a few times. The chain is built from TRBV24-1 and TRBJ2-1; TRBD2 aligns across 12 bases. The trim removed 0 bases at V and 4 bases at J, leaving 3 bases unmatched. Germline CDR1 is KGHDR and CDR2 is SFDVKD. This CDR3 is built from 17 residues. CDR3 nucleotide sequence: TGTGCCACCAGTGATTTGTCTAGCGGGAGGGGTTACAATGAGCAGTTCTTC. This gives the protein CATSDLSSGRGYNEQFF.

This clonotype has more than one count but fewer than ten. The chain recombines TRBV27 with TRBJ2-5; 10 bases are a match to TRBD2. This CDR3 has 15 residues. The trim removed 3 bases at V and 3 bases at J, leaving 4 bases unmatched. The V gene's germline CDR1 is MNHEY and CDR2 SMNVEV (reference sequence). CDR3 loop: CASSFERGGEETQYF. CDR3 bases: TGTGCCAGCAGTTTTGAGCGGGGGGGGGAAGAGACCCAGTACTTC.

Only a few counts were recorded for this clonotype. The chain links TRBV4-1 to TRBJ2-5; possible D gene TRBD1, 6 bases. Looked up from germline, CDR1 is MGHRA and CDR2 is YSYEKL. This CDR3 has 15 residues. The V end was cut by 0 bases, the J end by 0 bases, with 8 bases between. In DNA form, the CDR3 reads TGCGCCAGCAGCCAAGAGGGACACCACCAAGAGACCCAGTACTTC. Translation: CASSQEGHHQETQYF.

V usage is TRBV6-1 and J usage is TRBJ2-7, with TRBD2 identical over 11 bases. V lost 2 bases and J lost 2; bases outside the gene matches: 5. The CDR3 totals 16 residues. Per germline, CDR1 MNHNS and CDR2 SASEGT. The chain's CDR3 is CASSERVLAGAYEQYF. CDR3 DNA sequence: TGTGCCAGCAGTGAAAGGGTACTAGCGGGGGCCTACGAGCAGTACTTC.

The J gene is TRBJ2-1, the V gene TRBV12-3 or TRBV12-4; 7 bases are a match to TRBD2. V trimming: 6 bases; J trimming: 6 bases; junction bases outside the gene matches: 8. This CDR3 region has 14 residues. The DNA of the CDR3 is TGTGCCAGCAGCCCGTGGGGGGGAGCCAATGAGCAGTTCTTC. It specifies CASSPWGGANEQFF.

This clonotype was counted between two and nine times. This chain links TRBV12-3 or TRBV12-4 with TRBJ2-7, with TRBD2 identical over 9 bases. The junction had 4 bases not matched to a gene; V was cut back by 4 bases and J by 0 bases. This CDR3 has 15 residues. CDR3 region: CASSSAAGGSYEQYF. The DNA for the CDR3 is TGTGCCAGCAGTTCCGCAGCGGGGGGCTCCTACGAGCAGTACTTC.

The V and J genes are TRBV9 and TRBJ2-1; 8 bases agree with TRBD2. This CDR3 is built from 14 residues. The germline gives CDR1 SGDLS, CDR2 YYNGEE. Trimming removed 4 bases from V and 9 bases from J; junction bases left unmatched: 9. This chain's CDR3 is CASSSGGEKGEQFF. CDR3 in DNA: TGTGCCAGCAGCTCCGGGGGGGAGAAGGGTGAGCAGTTCTTC.

The rearrangement joins TRBV5-5 to TRBJ1-1; D gene ambiguous. The CDR3 loop spans 13 amino acids. The V gene's germline CDR1 is SGHKS and CDR2 YYEKEE (reference sequence). Trimming cost V 5 bases and J 0 bases, with 8 bases left between them. The CDR3 coding sequence is TGTGCCAGCAGACCGCGAATGAACACTGAAGCTTTCTTT. Protein: CASRPRMNTEAFF.

This rearrangement joins TRBV7-2 to TRBJ2-1, with 13 nucleotides matching TRBD2. The CDR3 is 17 residues long. V lost 3 bases and J lost 2; bases outside the gene matches: 4. In germline, CDR1 is SGHTA, CDR2 FQGNSA. The CDR3 region is CASSFTSGGAPYNEQFF. The CDR3 DNA is TGTGCCAGCAGCTTCACTAGCGGGGGGGCGCCCTACAATGAGCAGTTCTTC. The variable domain in full, with the rest retrieved from reference TRBV7-2 and TRBJ2-1, is GAGVSQSPSNKVTEKGKDVELRCDPISGHTALYWYRQSLGQGLEFLIYFQGNSAPDKSGLPSDRFSAERTGGSVSTLTIQRTQQEDSAVYLCASSFTSGGAPYNEQFFGPGTRLTVL.

This chain uses TRBV7-8 with TRBJ2-1, with 9 bases identical to TRBD2. From germline, CDR1 is SGHVS and CDR2 FQNEAQ. The CDR3 is 16 amino acids. The V and J ends lost 1 base and 9 bases, in that order; junction bases with no gene match: 10. The DNA of the CDR3 is TGTGCCAGCAGCTTAGAAGCGGGAGGCGGTTGGGGTGAGCAGTTCTTC. Protein product: CASSLEAGGGWGEQFF.